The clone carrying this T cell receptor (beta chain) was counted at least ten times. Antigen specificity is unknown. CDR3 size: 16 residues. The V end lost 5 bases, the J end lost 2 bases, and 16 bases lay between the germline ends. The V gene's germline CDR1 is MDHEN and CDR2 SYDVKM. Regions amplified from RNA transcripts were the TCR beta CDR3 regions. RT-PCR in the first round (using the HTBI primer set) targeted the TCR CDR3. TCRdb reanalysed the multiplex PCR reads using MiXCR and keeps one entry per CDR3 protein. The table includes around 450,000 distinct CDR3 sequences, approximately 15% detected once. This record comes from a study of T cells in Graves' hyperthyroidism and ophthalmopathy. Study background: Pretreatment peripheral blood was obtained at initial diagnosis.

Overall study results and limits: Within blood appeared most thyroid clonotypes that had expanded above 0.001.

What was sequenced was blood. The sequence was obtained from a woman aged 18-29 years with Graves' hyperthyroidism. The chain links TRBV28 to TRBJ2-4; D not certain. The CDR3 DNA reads TGTGCCAGCAGTCGCACCACCACCGCACCCAAAAACATTCAGTACTTC. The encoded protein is CASSRTTTAPKNIQYF.